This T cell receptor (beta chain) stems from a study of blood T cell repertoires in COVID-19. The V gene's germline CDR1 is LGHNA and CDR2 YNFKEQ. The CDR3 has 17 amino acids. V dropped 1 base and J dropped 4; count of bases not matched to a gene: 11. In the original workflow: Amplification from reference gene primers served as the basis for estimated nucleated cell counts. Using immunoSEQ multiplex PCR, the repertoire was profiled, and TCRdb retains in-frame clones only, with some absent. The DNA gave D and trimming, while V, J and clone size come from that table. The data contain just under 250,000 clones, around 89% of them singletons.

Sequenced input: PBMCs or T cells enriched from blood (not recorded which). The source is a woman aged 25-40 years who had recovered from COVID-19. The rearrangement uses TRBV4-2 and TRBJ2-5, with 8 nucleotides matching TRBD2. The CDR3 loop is CASSQGPSGRELETQYF. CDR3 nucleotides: TGTGCCAGCAGCCAAGGGCCCAGCGGGAGAGAGTTAGAGACCCAGTACTTC.